Listed below are T cell receptor beta chains from one sample, sequenced in a study of blood T cell repertoires in COVID-19. Here immunoSEQ multiplex PCR was the method, and the copy in TCRdb shows in-frame clones only, minus some. In the table there are over 50,000 clones, 55% to 80% of which are singletons. Sequencing input: peripheral blood. These receptors came from a woman aged 70-85 years with COVID-19, enrolled during active disease. Both conserved end residues are part of each CDR3. Some rows have no size entry. The others give once, few or many, or a class for an expanded clone.

TRBV6-5,NA,CASSLRGNTEAFF
TRBV4-2,NA,CASSQDGGPGDTQYF
TRBV18,NA,CASSTTTGDSSYNEQFF
TRBV9,NA,CASSPRTSGGSGAQYF
TRBV5-1,NA,CASSLEVGRLNTEAFF
TRBV4-3,NA,CASSQEGREEEAFF
TRBV6-5,NA,CASASGSNLEQFF
TRBV19,NA,CASSINGEGGYTF
TRBV5-4,NA,CASSLGVNTEAFF
TRBV18,NA,CASSPWGRSTDTQYF
TRBV6-5,once,CASTPTGVTYEQYF
TRBV5-1,NA,CASSLAGGKYGYTF
TRBV5-1,NA,CASSRQGNTEAFF
TRBV5-1,NA,CASSQTSGGERANEQFF
TRBV3-1/TRBV3-2,NA,CASSQGLAGSGANVLTF
TRBV9,NA,CASSADDRRGEKLFF
TRBV14,NA,CASSQLAGGFTDTQYF
TRBV7-2,NA,CASSPSYEQYF
TRBV12-3/TRBV12-4,NA,CASNQQGLAEAFF
TRBV9,NA,CASSVALRVDGYTF
TRBV19,NA,CASSIRTMGEQFF
TRBV4-3,NA,CASSQWGSQETQYF
TRBV5-1,NA,CASRQSGGVTYEQYF
TRBV19,NA,CASEGRDRDYNEQFF
TRBV7-3,NA,CASSLRVSAMMDEQFF
TRBV9,NA,CASSPRGDRDYGYTF
TRBV11-3,NA,CASSVGLPKETQYF
TRBV5-1,NA,CASSLLGLAGGDSYNEQFF
TRBV4-2,NA,CASSQETGANSPLHF
TRBV29-1,NA,CSVPTSGVSYNEQFF
TRBV5-5,NA,CASSSGLAGQFF
TRBV11-3,NA,CASSSLAGDLQETQYF
TRBV7-3,NA,CASSPGGDTQYF
TRBV28,NA,CASSLAGGQETQYF
TRBV5-1,NA,CASSSSGGYTF
TRBV7-9,NA,CASSFLRLKTDTQYF
TRBV7-2,NA,CASSPSGQDTQYF
TRBV4-1,NA,CASSPGQGAYEQYF
TRBV7-9,NA,CASSVLAGVRNEQFF
TRBV19,NA,CASRGGNQPQHF